This T cell receptor beta chain derives from a study of CD8 T cell repertoires and HIV-1 epitope variants. Overall study context: Controls were a CMV, EBV and flu pool, Ebola AY9, and no peptide. IL-2, IL-7 and IL-15 were added on days 3 and 7 of roughly eleven-day cultures.

The CDR3 is made up of 16 amino acids. Losses at the gene ends were 6 bases for V and 1 base for J; bases not matched to a gene: 7. Germline V gene sequence: CDR1 SSHAT, CDR2 FNYEAQ (reference sequence). On the immunoSEQ platform, TCR beta CDR3s were sequenced at survey depth. Profiling relied on immunoSEQ multiplex PCR, and the TCRdb table lists in-frame clones only, not all of them. The data contain some 100,000 clones, around 75% of them seen just once; the ten biggest clones take up roughly 24%. The receptor was derived from a male donor with HIV. Material for sequencing was uncultured baseline CD8+ T cells from peripheral blood mononuclear cells (PBMCs). The V and J genes are TRBV7-7 and TRBJ2-5; 11 nucleotides agree with TRBD1. CDR3 in amino acids: CASRPGTGGIQETQYF. The DNA of the CDR3 is TGTGCCAGCAGACCCGGGACAGGGGGGATCCAAGAGACCCAGTACTTC.